The text below deals with one T cell receptor beta chain. Antigen unknown. This sample is drawn from a study of T cells expressing NK-cell markers. Study-level findings and limits: The dominant NKG2C+ clonotypes represented 1.0-7.0% of CD8+ T cells in over 5 donors.

This CDR3 contains 16 residues. Per the germline V gene, CDR1 is SEHNR and CDR2 is FQNEAQ (reference sequence). TCRdb re-called the 5' RACE reads, yielding one record per CDR3 amino acid sequence without DNA. The sample table sets out some 300,000 distinct CDR3 sequences. This sequence joins TRBV7-9 and TRBJ2-3; TCRdb designates TRBD2, a call that cannot be tested without DNA. The specimen sequenced was blood T cells: a sorted CD56 or NKG2C T cell subset, CD4+ or CD8+ T cells, or bulk PBMC T cells (not recorded which). The sequence came from a man aged 18 to 35 in good health. The CDR3 here is CASSLMAGAPTDTQYF.